The 16 T cell receptor beta chains listed next were all sequenced from one sample in a study of T cell changes during pregnancy in multiple sclerosis. Sequencing was performed with immunoSEQ multiplex PCR; in TCRdb, only in-frame clones are kept and a portion is missing. The table records 65,000 to 80,000 clones, roughly 93% of them present only once. Here the sequenced sample was peripheral blood, taken in the second trimester of pregnancy. The source is a female donor with multiple sclerosis, enrolled in a pregnancy study.

This clone was detected ten times or more. The chain recombines TRBV4-1 with TRBJ2-7; D gene ambiguous. Deletions cut 0 bases from V and 2 bases from J, with 11 bases between. This CDR3 is 15 amino acids long. Looked up from germline, CDR1 is MGHRA and CDR2 is YSYEKL. CDR3 protein: CASSQDHPGPYEQYF. The CDR3, as DNA: TGCGCCAGCAGCCAAGATCACCCAGGCCCCTACGAGCAGTACTTC.

V gene TRBV28 combines with J gene TRBJ2-4, with D possibly being TRBD1 (6 bases). The CDR3 is made up of 17 amino acids. In germline, CDR1 is MDHEN, CDR2 SYDVKM. Trimming removed 5 bases at V and 1 base at J, with 18 bases between. The CDR3 DNA reads as TGTGCCAGCAGTATCTACAGGGAATCCAGGGCCAAAAACATTCAGTACTTC. As protein: CASSIYRESRAKNIQYF.

This clone was recorded only once. V and J are TRBV19 and TRBJ2-5, with D perhaps matching TRBD2 (5 bases). This CDR3 is built from 18 residues. The ends were cut back, 1 base at V and 2 bases at J, with 20 bases in the middle. The V gene's germline CDR1 is LNHDA and CDR2 SQIVND (reference sequence). CDR3 in amino acids: CASSIGTGIPSSQETQYF. The CDR3 coding sequence is TGTGCCAGTAGTATAGGTACCGGGATCCCTTCCTCTCAAGAGACCCAGTACTTC. The entire variable domain, with the rest obtained from reference TRBV19 and TRBJ2-5, is as follows: DGGITQSPKYLFRKEGQNVTLSCEQNLNHDAMYWYRQDPGQGLRLIYYSQIVNDFQKGDIAEGYSVSREKKESFPLTVTSAQKNPTAFYLCASSIGTGIPSSQETQYFGPGTRLLVL.

CDR3 in DNA: TGTGCCAGCAGTTCAGACAGGGGAGAATGGCCCCAGCATTTT. This translates into CASSSDRGEWPQHF. The chain combines TRBV6-5 with TRBJ1-5; 8 nucleotides match TRBD1. CDR3 size: 14 residues. The V and J ends lost 4 bases and 9 bases, in that order; junction bases with no gene match: 8. Germline V lookup: CDR1 MNHEY, CDR2 SVGAGI.

The chain is built from TRBV11-1 and TRBJ2-7, with no clear D. Germline lookup yields CDR1 SGHAT and CDR2 FQDESV (reference sequence). V was shortened by 2 bases and J by 5 bases, with 7 bases between the two germline ends. The CDR3 loop spans 12 amino acids. This CDR3 reads CASSLSLNEQYF. The CDR3 region has the DNA TGTGCCAGCAGCTTATCTCTAAACGAGCAGTACTTC.

The chain is built from TRBV4-1 and TRBJ2-1; 8 nucleotides line up with TRBD2. This CDR3 is built from 13 residues. J was trimmed by 9 bases and V by 4 bases; bases with no gene match: 5. CDR1 is MGHRA and CDR2 is YSYEKL in the germline V gene. The CDR3: CASSPGGAREQFF. The CDR3 DNA is TGCGCCAGCAGCCCGGGGGGGGCCCGTGAGCAGTTCTTC.

The chain joins TRBV2 to TRBJ1-5; D unclear. With 6 bases removed from V and 5 bases from J, the gap between germline ends came to 11 bases. The CDR3 is 13 residues long. Germline V gene data show CDR1 as SNHLY and CDR2 as FYNNEI. In DNA form, the CDR3 reads TGTGCCAGCAGGGAAAGTAGAGATCAGCCCCAGCATTTT. Protein: CASRESRDQPQHF.

This clone has just one count. This sequence joins TRBV2 and TRBJ1-1, with D maybe TRBD1 (6 bases). Germline CDR1 reads SNHLY; CDR2 reads FYNNEI. V was pared by 3 bases and J by 0 bases, with 11 bases between. This CDR3 has 15 residues. CDR3 sequence (DNA): TGTGCCAGCAGTGACGGACAGTTCATGAACACTGAAGCTTTCTTT. This codes for CASSDGQFMNTEAFF. Variable domain in full (rest from reference TRBV2 and TRBJ1-1): EPEVTQTPSHQVTQMGQEVILRCVPISNHLYFYWYRQILGQKVEFLVSFYNNEISEKSEIFDDQFSVERPDGSNFTLKIRSTKLEDSAMYFCASSDGQFMNTEAFFGQGTRLTVV.

The rearrangement uses TRBV9 and TRBJ2-7; the D is unclear. Germline CDR1 is SGDLS and CDR2 is YYNGEE. The CDR3 has 15 residues. Trimming pared 0 bases from V and 1 base from J, leaving 11 bases between. The CDR3 sequence: CASSVGGSGSYEQYF. CDR3 coding DNA: TGTGCCAGCAGCGTAGGTGGGTCAGGATCCTACGAGCAGTACTTC.

The V gene is TRBV7-3, the J gene TRBJ1-6; possibly TRBD1 for D (5 bases). V lost 5 bases to trimming and J lost 10 bases, with 9 bases between them. The germline gives CDR1 SGHTA, CDR2 FQGTGA. The CDR3 extends over 12 amino acids. CDR3 DNA sequence: TGTGCCAGCAGCAGATCAGGGTCACCCCTCCACTTT. It encodes CASSRSGSPLHF.

J is TRBJ1-1 and V is TRBV6-4; 8 bases match TRBD1. The length of the CDR3 is 14 residues. Germline V gene sequence: CDR1 MRHNA, CDR2 SNTAGT. J gave up 1 base and V 5 bases, and 3 bases lay outside the gene matches. CDR3 coding DNA: TGTGCCAGCAGTCTGACAGGGGAGAACACTGAAGCTTTCTTT. Translated: CASSLTGENTEAFF.

This clone came up a few times. This chain links TRBV6-4 with TRBJ2-3; weak D call: TRBD1 (8 bases). V was shortened by 6 bases and J by 2 bases, with 12 bases between the two germline ends. CDR1 and CDR2 from the germline V gene are MRHNA and SNTAGT. The CDR3 totals 14 residues. The CDR3 nucleotides are TGTGCCAGCAGACAGGGGGGGGCCACAGATACGCAGTATTTT. Its translation: CASRQGGATDTQYF.

This clone occurred once. The rearrangement links TRBV29-1 to TRBJ2-3, with D tentatively TRBD2 (5 bases). Germline V gene sequence: CDR1 SQVTM, CDR2 ANQGSEA. The CDR3 is 11 residues long. Trimming shortened V by 6 bases and J by 4 bases, and 8 bases separated the two germline ends. The CDR3 DNA follows: TGCAGCGTGGGGAGCGCAGATACGCAGTATTTT. This sequence encodes CSVGSADTQYF.

J is TRBJ2-3 and V is TRBV7-3, with a tentative D call TRBD1 (6 bases). Germline-derived CDR1 and CDR2 are SGHTA and FQGTGA. CDR3 length equals 14 residues. The V and J ends lost 5 bases and 8 bases respectively, with 17 bases between them. The CDR3 DNA follows: TGTGCCAGCAGCGAACAGGGATGGGGCGGTACGCAGTATTTT. Amino acids: CASSEQGWGGTQYF. Drawing the rest from reference TRBV7-3 and TRBJ2-3, the complete variable domain is GAGVSQTPSNKVTEKGKYVELRCDPISGHTALYWYRQSLGQGPEFLIYFQGTGAADDSGLPNDRFFAVRPEGSVSTLKIQRTERGDSAVYLCASSEQGWGGTQYFGPGTRLTVL.

The J gene is TRBJ2-2, the V gene TRBV25-1; 10 bases map to TRBD2. Germline CDR1 and CDR2: MGHDK and SYGVNS. With 6 bases clipped from V and 1 base from J, the junction kept 2 bases outside the gene matches. There are 15 residues in the CDR3. CDR3 residues: CASSVAGGNTGELFF. CDR3 coding DNA: TGTGCCAGCAGCGTAGCGGGGGGGAACACCGGGGAGCTGTTTTTT.

The chain has TRBV5-1 and TRBJ1-1, with D tentatively TRBD1 (5 bases). V shed 0 bases and J shed 5 bases, with 14 bases lying between them. Germline-derived CDR1 and CDR2 are SGHRS and YFSETQ. The CDR3 is 15 residues long. The CDR3 sequence is CASSLAVGVETEAFF. In DNA form, the CDR3 reads TGCGCCAGCAGCTTGGCCGTAGGGGTTGAGACTGAAGCTTTCTTT.